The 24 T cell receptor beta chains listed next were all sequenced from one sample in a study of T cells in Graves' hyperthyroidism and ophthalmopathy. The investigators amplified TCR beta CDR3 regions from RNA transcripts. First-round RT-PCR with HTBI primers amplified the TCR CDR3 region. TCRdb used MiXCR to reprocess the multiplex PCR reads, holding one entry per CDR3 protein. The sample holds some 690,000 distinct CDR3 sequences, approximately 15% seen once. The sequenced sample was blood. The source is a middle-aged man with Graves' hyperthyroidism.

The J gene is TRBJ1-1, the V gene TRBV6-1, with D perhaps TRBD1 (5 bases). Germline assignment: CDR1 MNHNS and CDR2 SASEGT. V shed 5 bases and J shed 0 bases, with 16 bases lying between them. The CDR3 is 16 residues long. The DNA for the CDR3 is TGTGCCAGCAGTACAAGCCCGACAGCCCTGAACACTGAAGCTTTCTTT. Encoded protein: CASSTSPTALNTEAFF.

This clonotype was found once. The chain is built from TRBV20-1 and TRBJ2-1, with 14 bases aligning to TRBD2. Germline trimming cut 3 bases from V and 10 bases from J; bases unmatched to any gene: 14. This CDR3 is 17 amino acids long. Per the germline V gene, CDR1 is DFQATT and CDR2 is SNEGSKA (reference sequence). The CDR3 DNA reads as TGCAGTGCTAGGGAGTTCGGACTAGCGGGAGGTCGCGGGGAGCAGTTCTTC. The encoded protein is CSAREFGLAGGRGEQFF.

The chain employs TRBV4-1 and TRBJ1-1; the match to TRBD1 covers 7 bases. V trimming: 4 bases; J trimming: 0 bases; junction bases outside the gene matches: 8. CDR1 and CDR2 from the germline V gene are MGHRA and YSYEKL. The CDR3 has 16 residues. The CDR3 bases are TGCGCCAGCAGCCCCCGGGACAGACACCTGAACACTGAAGCTTTCTTT. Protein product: CASSPRDRHLNTEAFF.

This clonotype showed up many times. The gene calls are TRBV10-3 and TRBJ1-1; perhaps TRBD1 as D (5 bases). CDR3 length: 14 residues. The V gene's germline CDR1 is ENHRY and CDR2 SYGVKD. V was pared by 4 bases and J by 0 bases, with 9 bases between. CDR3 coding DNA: TGTGCCATCAGTGTCCGGGGCTTGAACACTGAAGCTTTCTTT. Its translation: CAISVRGLNTEAFF.

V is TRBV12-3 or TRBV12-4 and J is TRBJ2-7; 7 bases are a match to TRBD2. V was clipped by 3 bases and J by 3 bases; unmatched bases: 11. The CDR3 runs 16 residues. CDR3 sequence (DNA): TGTGCCAGCAGTTTGGTAGGGGCGGGAGCTATCTACGAGCAGTACTTC. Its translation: CASSLVGAGAIYEQYF.

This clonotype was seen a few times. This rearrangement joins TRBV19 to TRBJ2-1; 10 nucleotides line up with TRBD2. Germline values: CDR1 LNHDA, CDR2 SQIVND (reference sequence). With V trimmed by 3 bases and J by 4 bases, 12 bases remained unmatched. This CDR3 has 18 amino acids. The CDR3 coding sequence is TGTGCCAGTAGTATTGGGGGAGCGGGAGGGCCTAGGTACAATGAGCAGTTCTTC. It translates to CASSIGGAGGPRYNEQFF.

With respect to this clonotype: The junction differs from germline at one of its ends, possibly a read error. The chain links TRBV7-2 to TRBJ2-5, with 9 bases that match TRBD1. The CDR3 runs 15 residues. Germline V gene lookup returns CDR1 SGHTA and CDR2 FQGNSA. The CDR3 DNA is TGTGTCAGCAGCTTAACAGGGACAGGGAGAGAGACCCAGTACTTC. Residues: CVSSLTGTGRETQYF.

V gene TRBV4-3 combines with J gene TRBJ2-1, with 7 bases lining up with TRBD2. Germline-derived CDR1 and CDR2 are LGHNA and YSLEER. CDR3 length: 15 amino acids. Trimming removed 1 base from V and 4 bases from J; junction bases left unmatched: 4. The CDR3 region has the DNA TGCGCCAGCAGCCAAGCTTCTAGCGGTTACAATGAGCAGTTCTTC. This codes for CASSQASSGYNEQFF.

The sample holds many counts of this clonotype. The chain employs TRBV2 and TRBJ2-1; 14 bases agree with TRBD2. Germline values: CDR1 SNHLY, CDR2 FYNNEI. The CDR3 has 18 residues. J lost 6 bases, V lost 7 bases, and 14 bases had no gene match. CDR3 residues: CASTTLGTSGRRVNEQFF. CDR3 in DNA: TGTGCCAGCACCACCCTCGGGACTAGCGGGAGACGGGTCAATGAGCAGTTCTTC.

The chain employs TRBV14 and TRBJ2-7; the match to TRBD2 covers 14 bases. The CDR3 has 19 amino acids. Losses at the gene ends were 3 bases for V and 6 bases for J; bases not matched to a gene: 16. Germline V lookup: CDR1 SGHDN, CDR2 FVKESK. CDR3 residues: CASSQKPGLAGVRSSEQYF. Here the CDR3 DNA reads TGTGCCAGCAGCCAGAAACCGGGACTAGCGGGAGTCAGATCAAGCGAGCAGTACTTC.

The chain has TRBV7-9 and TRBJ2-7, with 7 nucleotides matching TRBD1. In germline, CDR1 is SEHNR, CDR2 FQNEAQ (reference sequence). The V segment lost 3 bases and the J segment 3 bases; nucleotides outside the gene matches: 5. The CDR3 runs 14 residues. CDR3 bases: TGTGCCAGCAGCTTCCGACAGGGAAGCTACGAGCAGTACTTC. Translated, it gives CASSFRQGSYEQYF.

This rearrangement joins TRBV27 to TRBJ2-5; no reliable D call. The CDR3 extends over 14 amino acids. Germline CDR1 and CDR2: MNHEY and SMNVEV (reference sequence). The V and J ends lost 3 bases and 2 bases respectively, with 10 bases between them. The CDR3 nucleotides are TGTGCCAGCAGTTTGGCAGTCGCGCAAGAGACCCAGTACTTC. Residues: CASSLAVAQETQYF.

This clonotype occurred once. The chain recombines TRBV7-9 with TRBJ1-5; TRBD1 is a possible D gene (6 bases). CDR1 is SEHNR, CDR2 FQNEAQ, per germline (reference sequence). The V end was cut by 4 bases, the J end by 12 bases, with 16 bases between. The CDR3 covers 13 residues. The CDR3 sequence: CASSSRQAPFQHF. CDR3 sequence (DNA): TGTGCCAGCAGCTCGCGACAGGCCCCATTCCAGCATTTT.

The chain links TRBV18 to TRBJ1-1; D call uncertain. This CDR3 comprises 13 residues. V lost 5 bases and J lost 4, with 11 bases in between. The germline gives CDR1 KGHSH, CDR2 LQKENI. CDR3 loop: CASSGVGGTEAFF. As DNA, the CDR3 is TGTGCCAGCTCAGGGGTGGGTGGCACTGAAGCTTTCTTT.

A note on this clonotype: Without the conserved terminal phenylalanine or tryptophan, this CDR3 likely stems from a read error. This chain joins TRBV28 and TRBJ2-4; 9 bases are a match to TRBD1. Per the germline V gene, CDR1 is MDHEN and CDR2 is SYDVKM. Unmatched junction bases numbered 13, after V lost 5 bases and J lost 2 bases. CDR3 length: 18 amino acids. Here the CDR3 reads CASSDFPGQGRSKNIQYS. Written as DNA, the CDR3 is TGTGCCAGCAGTGACTTCCCGGGACAGGGACGCTCCAAAAACATTCAGTACTCC.

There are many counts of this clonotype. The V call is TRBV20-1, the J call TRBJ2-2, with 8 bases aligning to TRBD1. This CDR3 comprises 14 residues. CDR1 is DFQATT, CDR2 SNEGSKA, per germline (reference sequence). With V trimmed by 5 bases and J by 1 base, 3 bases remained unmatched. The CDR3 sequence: CSAPGTGNTGELFF. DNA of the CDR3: TGCAGTGCTCCCGGGACAGGGAACACCGGGGAGCTGTTTTTT.

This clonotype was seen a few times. The DNA for the CDR3 is TGCGCCAGCAGCCAAGTTCAGTCCTACGAGCAGTACTTC. Its protein product is CASSQVQSYEQYF. The chain combines TRBV4-1 with TRBJ2-7; D unresolved. Trimming left V 1 base short and J 1 base short, with 5 bases between. There are 13 residues in the CDR3. Germline CDR1 MGHRA, CDR2 YSYEKL.

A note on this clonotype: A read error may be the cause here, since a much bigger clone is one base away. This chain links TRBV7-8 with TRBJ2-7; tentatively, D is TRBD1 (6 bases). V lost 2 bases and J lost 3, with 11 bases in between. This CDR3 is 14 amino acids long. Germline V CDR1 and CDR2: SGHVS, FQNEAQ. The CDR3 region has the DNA TGTGCCAGCAGCTTACAGGGGTCCCACTACGAGCAGTACTTC. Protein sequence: CASSLQGSHYEQYF.

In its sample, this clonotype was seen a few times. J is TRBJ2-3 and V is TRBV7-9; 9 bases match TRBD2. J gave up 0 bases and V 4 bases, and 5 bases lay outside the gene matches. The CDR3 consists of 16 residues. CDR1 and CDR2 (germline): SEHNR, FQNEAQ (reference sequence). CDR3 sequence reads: CASSSGLARSTDTQYF. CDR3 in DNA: TGTGCCAGCAGCTCTGGACTAGCGCGTAGCACAGATACGCAGTATTTT.

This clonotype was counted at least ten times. The CDR3 region is CSALHGQVYNEQFF. CDR3 DNA: TGCAGTGCTCTACACGGACAGGTCTACAATGAGCAGTTCTTC. V gene TRBV20-1 combines with J gene TRBJ2-1, with 7 bases lining up with TRBD1. Trimming removed 5 bases from V and 3 bases from J; junction bases left unmatched: 7. The CDR3 is 14 residues long. Germline V gene data show CDR1 as DFQATT and CDR2 as SNEGSKA (reference sequence).

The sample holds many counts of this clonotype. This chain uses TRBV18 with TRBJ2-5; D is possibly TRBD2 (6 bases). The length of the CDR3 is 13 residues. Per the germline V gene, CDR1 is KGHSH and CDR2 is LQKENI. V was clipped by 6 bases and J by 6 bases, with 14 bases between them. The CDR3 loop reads CASSGDSGQTQYF. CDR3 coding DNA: TGTGCCAGCTCCGGGGACTCGGGGCAGACCCAGTACTTC.

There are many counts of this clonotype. The CDR3 here is CSAEVNMVGTTPEQFF. DNA for the CDR3: TGCAGCGCCGAAGTGAATATGGTTGGGACTACCCCTGAGCAGTTCTTC. The gene calls are TRBV29-1 and TRBJ2-1, with 7 bases lining up with TRBD2. The length of the CDR3 is 16 residues. J gave up 9 bases and V 7 bases, and 21 bases lay outside the gene matches. CDR1 and CDR2 from the germline V gene are SQVTM and ANQGSEA.

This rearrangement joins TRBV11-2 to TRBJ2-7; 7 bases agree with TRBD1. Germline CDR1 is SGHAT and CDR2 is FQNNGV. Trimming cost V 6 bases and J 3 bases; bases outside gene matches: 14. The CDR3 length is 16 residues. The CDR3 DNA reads TGTGCCAGCAGAGGAACCGGGACAGACACCTACTACGAGCAGTACTTC. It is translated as CASRGTGTDTYYEQYF.

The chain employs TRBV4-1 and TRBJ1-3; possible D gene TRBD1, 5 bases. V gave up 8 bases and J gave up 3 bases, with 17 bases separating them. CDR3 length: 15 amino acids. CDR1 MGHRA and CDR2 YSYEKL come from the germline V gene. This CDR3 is CASEGPSPRGNTIYF. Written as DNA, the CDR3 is TGCGCCAGCGAGGGGCCATCTCCGCGTGGAAACACCATATATTTT.